This TCR beta chain is from a study of T cell repertoires in cytomegalovirus infection. On the study more broadly: Alongside well-studied HLA-B-restricted CMV epitopes, recently identified HLA-C-restricted CMV epitopes were also used. Evidence of both CMV infection and a matching HLA type came from public TCR beta signatures. Findings of the study overall: Dominant in the ex vivo response were TCR beta clonotypes restricted by HLA-C and specific for CMV. Using cumulative public TCR beta family frequency, the authors identified those who carried CMV together with the relevant HLA.

TCRdb processed the reads anew with MiXCR; each CDR3 protein has one entry. The table includes 700,000 to 900,000 distinct CDR3 sequences, approximately 32% detected once. A word on this clonotype: What it binds is unknown.

V was shortened by 0 bases and J by 7 bases, with 19 bases between the two germline ends. Germline-derived CDR1 and CDR2 are SGDLS and YYNGEE. CDR3 length equals 16 residues. This receptor was identified in a human donor in good health (CMV status not recorded). Some clones in this sample may be carry-over from other donors' samples. The sequenced sample was cultured CD8+ T cells from PBMCs, obtained from culture after CMV antigen stimulation. The chain links TRBV9 to TRBJ1-2; possibly TRBD1 for D (6 bases). CDR3 in amino acids: CASSVDGGRVEFGYTF. The CDR3 DNA follows: TGTGCCAGCAGCGTAGACGGGGGGCGCGTTGAGTTTGGCTACACCTTC.